Listed here are 29 T cell receptor beta chains from one sample, sequenced in a study of long-term antiretroviral therapy in people with HIV. Version v3.0 of the immunoSEQ assay was performed at survey level. Assay used: immunoSEQ multiplex PCR; TCRdb lists only in-frame clones, some missing. The repertoire holds about 17,000 clones, with about 80% as singletons. The sequencing here drew on unsorted PBMCs, taken 0.3 years before starting antiretroviral therapy. The receptors come from a man in his fifties or sixties with HIV.

V gene TRBV5-5 combines with J gene TRBJ1-2; unclear D gene. V lost 1 base and J 3 bases, leaving 10 bases between the germline ends. The CDR3 totals 14 residues. CDR1 SGHKS and CDR2 YYEKEE come from the germline V gene (reference sequence). Written as DNA, the CDR3 is TGTGCCAGCAGCTTGTCTACCTTCGACTATGGCTACACCTTC. This codes for CASSLSTFDYGYTF.

The table lists this clone with a few counts. The V gene is TRBV6-4, the J gene TRBJ2-3; possibly TRBD2 for D (6 bases). With 3 bases removed from V and 3 bases from J, the gap between germline ends came to 13 bases. The CDR3 is made up of 15 amino acids. Germline lookup yields CDR1 MRHNA and CDR2 SNTAGT. CDR3 sequence: CASSEGGQGTDTQYF. CDR3 DNA sequence: TGTGCCAGCAGTGAAGGAGGGCAGGGTACAGATACGCAGTATTTT.

This sequence joins TRBV6-5 and TRBJ2-7, with D uncertain. Trimming removed 4 bases from V and 3 bases from J, with 13 bases in between. This CDR3 spans 14 amino acids. CDR1 is MNHEY and CDR2 is SVGAGI in the germline V gene. CDR3 in amino acids: CASSSSRSIYEQYF. CDR3 sequence (DNA): TGTGCCAGCAGTTCCTCGAGGTCCATCTACGAGCAGTACTTC.

CDR3 sequence (DNA): TGTGCCAGCGAGGGAGGGCGGGAGGCGGCCGGGGAGCTGTTTTTT. The encoded protein is CASEGGREAAGELFF. The chain is built from TRBV6-1 and TRBJ2-2; 8 positions match TRBD2. Germline V gives CDR1 MNHNS, CDR2 SASEGT. This CDR3 is built from 15 residues. V shed 8 bases, J shed 6 bases, and the junction held 11 bases outside the gene matches.

The chain employs TRBV28 and TRBJ2-5; D may be TRBD2 (6 bases). V gave up 6 bases and J gave up 1 base, with 6 bases separating them. The CDR3 length is 12 residues. Germline lookup yields CDR1 MDHEN and CDR2 SYDVKM. As DNA, the CDR3 is TGTGCCAGCAGCGGGGGCCAAGAGACCCAGTACTTC. Protein sequence: CASSGGQETQYF.

J is TRBJ1-1 and V is TRBV15; D is ambiguous. In germline, CDR1 is LNHNV, CDR2 YYDKDF (reference sequence). The CDR3 is made up of 15 amino acids. V dropped 8 bases and J dropped 1 base, with 17 bases sitting between them. The DNA for the CDR3 is TGTGCCACCGCCGGGAGACGGCCTGGGAACACTGAAGCTTTCTTT. Its translation is CATAGRRPGNTEAFF.

The gene calls are TRBV7-8 and TRBJ2-5; D possibly corresponds to TRBD1 (6 bases). This CDR3 spans 15 amino acids. Germline CDR1 reads SGHVS; CDR2 reads FQNEAQ. V lost 0 bases and J lost 1, with 9 bases in between. The CDR3 sequence is CASSLAGTPQETQYF. Here the CDR3 DNA reads TGTGCCAGCAGCTTAGCTGGGACACCCCAAGAGACCCAGTACTTC.

The chain combines TRBV28 with TRBJ2-3; the match to TRBD2 covers 8 bases. The germline V gene has CDR1 MDHEN and CDR2 SYDVKM. Germline trimming cut 4 bases from V and 0 bases from J; bases unmatched to any gene: 3. The CDR3 sequence is 15 residues long. The CDR3 here is CASSSGGGSTDTQYF. CDR3 nucleotide sequence: TGTGCCAGCAGTTCTGGCGGGGGGAGCACAGATACGCAGTATTTT.

The J gene is TRBJ2-7, the V gene TRBV20-1, with no clear D. V shed 6 bases and J shed 1 base, with 4 bases lying between them. There are 10 residues in the CDR3. Germline V gene data show CDR1 as DFQATT and CDR2 as SNEGSKA (reference sequence). CDR3 residues: CSAKSYEQYF. CDR3 DNA: TGCAGTGCCAAATCCTACGAGCAGTACTTC.

This chain joins TRBV7-8 and TRBJ1-3; D remains ambiguous. V was pared by 6 bases and J by 0 bases, with 12 bases between. The CDR3 loop spans 15 amino acids. Germline CDR1 SGHVS, CDR2 FQNEAQ. The CDR3 region is CASSSDIYSGNTIYF. The CDR3 nucleotides are TGTGCCAGCAGTTCTGACATTTACTCTGGAAACACCATATATTTT.

The V gene is TRBV11-1, the J gene TRBJ2-7; 13 positions match TRBD2. This CDR3 is 19 amino acids long. Germline assignment: CDR1 SGHAT and CDR2 FQDESV (reference sequence). The V and J ends lost 4 bases and 1 base, in that order; junction bases with no gene match: 13. CDR3 loop: CASSSIGTSGDYRSYEQYF. The CDR3 region has the DNA TGTGCCAGCAGCTCTATTGGGACTAGCGGGGATTATCGATCCTACGAGCAGTACTTC.

The chain links TRBV2 to TRBJ2-7; D gene ambiguous. V was clipped by 1 base and J by 5 bases, with 9 bases between them. The CDR3 is 13 amino acids. CDR1 and CDR2 from the germline V gene are SNHLY and FYNNEI. In DNA form, the CDR3 reads TGTGCCAGCAGTGAAGTCCCAAGGGACGAGCAGTACTTC. This gives the protein CASSEVPRDEQYF.

The chain carries TRBV27 and TRBJ1-2, with 9 positions matching TRBD1. Trimming took 6 bases from V and 3 from J; bases not matched to a gene: 2. This CDR3 has 13 residues. Looked up from germline, CDR1 is MNHEY and CDR2 is SMNVEV (reference sequence). CDR3: CASRRTGDYGYTF. In DNA form, the CDR3 reads TGTGCCAGCAGGCGGACAGGGGACTATGGCTACACCTTC.

This chain joins TRBV20-1 and TRBJ2-3; D remains ambiguous. V lost 6 bases and J lost 9, with 10 bases in between. The CDR3 is 10 residues long. Germline V gives CDR1 DFQATT, CDR2 SNEGSKA (reference sequence). CDR3 protein: CSAVVRTQYF. DNA of the CDR3: TGCAGTGCGGTGGTTCGAACGCAGTATTTT.

This clone was observed a few times. V is TRBV19 and J is TRBJ1-5; D perhaps matches TRBD1 (5 bases). The CDR3 covers 14 residues. From germline, CDR1 is LNHDA and CDR2 SQIVND (reference sequence). V was pared by 10 bases and J by 0 bases, with 13 bases between. CDR3 sequence reads: CATKTVFSNQPQHF. The CDR3 DNA reads TGTGCCACCAAGACAGTGTTTAGCAATCAGCCCCAGCATTTT. Using reference TRBV19 and TRBJ1-5 for the parts outside the CDR3, the full variable domain is DGGITQSPKYLFRKEGQNVTLSCEQNLNHDAMYWYRQDPGQGLRLIYYSQIVNDFQKGDIAEGYSVSREKKESFPLTVTSAQKNPTAFYLCATKTVFSNQPQHFGDGTRLSIL.

The chain recombines TRBV4-3 with TRBJ1-2; 7 positions agree with TRBD1. J was trimmed by 7 bases and V by 0 bases; bases with no gene match: 11. CDR1 and CDR2 from the germline V gene are LGHNA and YSLEER. The CDR3 sequence is 16 residues long. CDR3 coding DNA: TGCGCCAGCAGCCAAGATGTCGGACAGGTCGTAACTGGCTACACCTTC. Translation gives CASSQDVGQVVTGYTF.

V and J are TRBV5-4 and TRBJ2-5; TRBD1 aligns across 7 bases. The CDR3 extends over 14 amino acids. J gave up 2 bases and V 4 bases, and 5 bases lay outside the gene matches. CDR1 is SGHNT and CDR2 is YYREEE in the germline V gene (reference sequence). DNA of the CDR3: TGTGCCAGCAGCCAGACAGGGAATCAAGAGACCCAGTACTTC. Translation gives CASSQTGNQETQYF. Supplemented by reference TRBV5-4 and TRBJ2-5, the full variable domain reads ETGVTQSPTHLIKTRGQQVTLRCSSQSGHNTVSWYQQALGQGPQFIFQYYREEENGRGNFPPRFSGLQFPNYSSELNVNALELDDSALYLCASSQTGNQETQYFGPGTRLLVL.

This chain links TRBV19 with TRBJ1-1; possible D gene TRBD1, 6 bases. Between the trimmed V and J ends, which lost 7 bases and 8 bases, there was a span of 20 bases. Germline lookup yields CDR1 LNHDA and CDR2 SQIVND (reference sequence). The CDR3 covers 14 residues. The CDR3 protein is CASNLDGGRFEAFF. CDR3 in DNA: TGTGCCAGTAACCTGGACGGGGGCCGCTTCGAAGCTTTCTTT.

The chain couples TRBV2 to TRBJ2-7; TRBD2 matches 12 bases. Losses at the gene ends were 6 bases for V and 4 bases for J; bases not matched to a gene: 7. This CDR3 is built from 15 residues. Germline V CDR1 and CDR2: SNHLY, FYNNEI. The CDR3 spells CASRDGTSGLYEQYF. CDR3 nucleotides: TGTGCCAGCAGAGACGGGACTAGCGGGCTTTACGAGCAGTACTTC.

The CDR3 reads CASSRTGPMNTEAFF. CDR3 DNA sequence: TGCGCCAGCAGCCGGACGGGCCCCATGAACACTGAAGCTTTCTTT. The chain uses TRBV5-1 and TRBJ1-1; D not resolved. Trimming shortened V by 4 bases and J by 0 bases, and 13 bases separated the two germline ends. CDR1 and CDR2 (germline): SGHRS, YFSETQ. The CDR3 totals 15 residues.

The chain joins TRBV11-2 to TRBJ2-6; D not certain. The CDR3 totals 16 residues. V shed 3 bases and J shed 0 bases, with 9 bases lying between them. The germline gives CDR1 SGHAT, CDR2 FQNNGV. CDR3 residues: CASSFWPISGANVLTF. CDR3 DNA sequence: TGTGCCAGCAGCTTTTGGCCGATCTCTGGGGCCAACGTCCTGACTTTC.

This clone was found a few times. This rearrangement joins TRBV2 to TRBJ1-5; D call uncertain. V lost 4 bases, J lost 7 bases, and 14 bases lay in between. The germline V gene has CDR1 SNHLY and CDR2 FYNNEI. This CDR3 has 14 residues. CDR3 coding DNA: TGTGCCAGCAGTGTGGAGGGTCGGGGACAGCCCCAGCATTTT. It translates to CASSVEGRGQPQHF.

V usage is TRBV14 and J usage is TRBJ2-5; 7 bases align to TRBD1. CDR3 length: 14 amino acids. CDR1 is SGHDN and CDR2 is FVKESK in the germline V gene. The V gene end was trimmed by 2 bases and the J gene end by 5 bases; junction bases not matched to a gene: 5. CDR3 bases: TGTGCCAGCAGCCAACTGACAGGGTGGGAGACCCAGTACTTC. Protein product: CASSQLTGWETQYF.

This clone was found once. CDR3 region: CAISEWWGPFYEQYF. The CDR3 DNA follows: TGTGCCATCAGTGAGTGGTGGGGGCCATTCTACGAGCAGTACTTC. V and J are TRBV10-3 and TRBJ2-7; TRBD1 is a possible D gene (6 bases). Germline assignment: CDR1 ENHRY and CDR2 SYGVKD. The CDR3 runs 15 residues. V lost 1 base, J lost 3 bases, and 13 bases lay in between.

The chain links TRBV19 to TRBJ2-7; the match to TRBD2 covers 12 bases. Unmatched junction bases numbered 7, after V lost 3 bases and J lost 4 bases. The CDR3 contains 16 residues. Germline V gives CDR1 LNHDA, CDR2 SQIVND (reference sequence). CDR3 DNA: TGTGCCAGTAGTATGTTGGCTAGCGGGAGGGAGTACGAGCAGTACTTC. Residues: CASSMLASGREYEQYF.

This clone is a singleton in its sample. This chain joins TRBV5-4 and TRBJ2-2; TRBD2 matches 8 bases. V lost 0 bases, J lost 6 bases, and 7 bases stayed unmatched. This CDR3 is 16 amino acids long. Germline CDR1 is SGHNT and CDR2 is YYREEE (reference sequence). The CDR3 DNA is TGTGCCAGCAGCTTGGTGGCGTCAGCGGGGGCCGGGGAGCTGTTTTTT. This encodes CASSLVASAGAGELFF.

This chain links TRBV6-1 with TRBJ2-6, with 7 bases that match TRBD1. Germline assignment: CDR1 MNHNS and CDR2 SASEGT. The CDR3 runs to 19 residues. The ends lost 3 bases at V and 0 bases at J; junction bases unmatched: 11. In DNA form, the CDR3 reads TGTGCCAGCAGTGACCGCCGGGACAGCCTTTACTCTGGGGCCAACGTCCTGACTTTC. This codes for CASSDRRDSLYSGANVLTF.

V gene TRBV5-4 combines with J gene TRBJ1-6; D unresolved. Between the trimmed V and J ends, which lost 1 base and 9 bases, there was a span of 8 bases. The CDR3 has 13 amino acids. In germline, CDR1 is SGHNT, CDR2 YYREEE (reference sequence). In DNA form, the CDR3 reads TGTGCCAGCAGCTTGATCACAAGTTCACCCCTCCACTTT. Its protein is CASSLITSSPLHF.

This chain joins TRBV6-4 and TRBJ1-2; D uncertain. Between the trimmed V and J ends, which lost 0 bases and 4 bases, there was a span of 12 bases. CDR1 and CDR2 (germline): MRHNA, SNTAGT. The CDR3 extends over 15 amino acids. The CDR3 loop reads CASSDSPADPYGYTF. DNA of the CDR3: TGTGCCAGCAGTGACTCCCCTGCCGACCCCTATGGCTACACCTTC.